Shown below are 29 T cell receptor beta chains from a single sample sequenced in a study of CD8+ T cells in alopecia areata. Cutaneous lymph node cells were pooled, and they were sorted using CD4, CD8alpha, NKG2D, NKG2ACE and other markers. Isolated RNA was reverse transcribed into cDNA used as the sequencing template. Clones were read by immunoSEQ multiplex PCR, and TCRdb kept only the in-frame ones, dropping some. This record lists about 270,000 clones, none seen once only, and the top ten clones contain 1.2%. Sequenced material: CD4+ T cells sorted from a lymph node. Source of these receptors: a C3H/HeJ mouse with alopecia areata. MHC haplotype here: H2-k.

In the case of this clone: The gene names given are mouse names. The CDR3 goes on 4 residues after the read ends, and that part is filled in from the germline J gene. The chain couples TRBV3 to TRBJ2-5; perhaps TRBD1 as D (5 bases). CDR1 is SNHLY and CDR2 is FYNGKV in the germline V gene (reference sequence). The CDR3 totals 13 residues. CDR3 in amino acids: CASSQGESDTQYF. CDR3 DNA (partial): TGTGCCAGCAGTCAGGGTGAATCAGAC.

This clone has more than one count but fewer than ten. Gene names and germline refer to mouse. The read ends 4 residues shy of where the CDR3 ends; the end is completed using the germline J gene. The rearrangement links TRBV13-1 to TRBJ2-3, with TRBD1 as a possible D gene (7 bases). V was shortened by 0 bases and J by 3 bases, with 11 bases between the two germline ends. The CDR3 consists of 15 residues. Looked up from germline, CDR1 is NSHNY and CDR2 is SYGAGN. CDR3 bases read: TGTGCCAGCAGTGATGCCCCAGGGGGGGCAGAA. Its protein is CASSDAPGGAE. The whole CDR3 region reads CASSDAPGGAETLYF.

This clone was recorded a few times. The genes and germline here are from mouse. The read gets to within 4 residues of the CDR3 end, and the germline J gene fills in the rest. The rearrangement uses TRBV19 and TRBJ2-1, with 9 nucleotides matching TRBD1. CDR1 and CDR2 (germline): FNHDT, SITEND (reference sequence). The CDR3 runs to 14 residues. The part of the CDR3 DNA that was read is TGTGCCAGCAGTCGGACAGGGGCGATGGCT. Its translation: CASSRTGAMA. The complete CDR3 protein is CASSRTGAMAEQFF.

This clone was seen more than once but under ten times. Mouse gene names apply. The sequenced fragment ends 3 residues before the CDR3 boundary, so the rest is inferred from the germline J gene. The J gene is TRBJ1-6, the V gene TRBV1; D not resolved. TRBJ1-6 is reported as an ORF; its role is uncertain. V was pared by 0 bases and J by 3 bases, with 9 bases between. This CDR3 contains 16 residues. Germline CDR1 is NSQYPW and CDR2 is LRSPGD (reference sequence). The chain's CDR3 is CTCSADPPDYNSPLYF. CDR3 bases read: TGCACCTGCAGTGCAGATCCCCCAGACTATAATTCGCCC.

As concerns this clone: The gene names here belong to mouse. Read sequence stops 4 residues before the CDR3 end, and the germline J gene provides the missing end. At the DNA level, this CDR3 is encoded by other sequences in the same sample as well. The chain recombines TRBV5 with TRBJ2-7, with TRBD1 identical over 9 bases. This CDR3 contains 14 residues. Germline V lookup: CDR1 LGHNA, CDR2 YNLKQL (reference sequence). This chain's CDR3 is CASSQGTGVYEQYF. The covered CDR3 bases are TGTGCCAGCAGCCAAGGGACAGGGGTTTAT.

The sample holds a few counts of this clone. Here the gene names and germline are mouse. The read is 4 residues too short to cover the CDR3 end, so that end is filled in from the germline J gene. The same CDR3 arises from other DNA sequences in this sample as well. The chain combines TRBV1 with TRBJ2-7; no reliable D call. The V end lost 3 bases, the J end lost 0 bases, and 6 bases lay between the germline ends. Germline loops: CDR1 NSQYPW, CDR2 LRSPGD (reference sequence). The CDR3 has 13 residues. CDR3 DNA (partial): TGCACCTGCAGTGCTCAATCCTCCTAT. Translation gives CTCSAQSSY. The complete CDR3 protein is CTCSAQSSYEQYF. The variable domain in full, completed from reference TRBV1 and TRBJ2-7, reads VTLLEQNPRWRLVPRGQAVNLRCILKNSQYPWMSWYQQDLQKQLQWLFTLRSPGDKEVKSLPGADYLATRVTDTELRLQVANMSQGRTLYCTCSAQSSYEQYFGPGTRLTVL.

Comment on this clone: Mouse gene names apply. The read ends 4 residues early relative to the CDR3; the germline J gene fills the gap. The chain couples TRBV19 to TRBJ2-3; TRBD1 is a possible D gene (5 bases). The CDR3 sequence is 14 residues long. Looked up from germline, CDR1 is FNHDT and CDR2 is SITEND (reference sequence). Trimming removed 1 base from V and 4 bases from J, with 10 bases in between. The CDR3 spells CASSIYGQTETLYF. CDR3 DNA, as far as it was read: TGTGCCAGCAGTATATACGGACAAACAGAA.

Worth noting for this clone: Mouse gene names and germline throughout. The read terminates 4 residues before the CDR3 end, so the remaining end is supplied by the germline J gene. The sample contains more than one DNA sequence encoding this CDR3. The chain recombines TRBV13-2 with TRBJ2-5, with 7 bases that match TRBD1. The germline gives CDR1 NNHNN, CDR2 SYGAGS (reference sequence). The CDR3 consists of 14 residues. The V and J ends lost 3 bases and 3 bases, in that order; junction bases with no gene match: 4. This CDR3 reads CASGGPGQQDTQYF. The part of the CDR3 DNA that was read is TGTGCCAGCGGTGGGCCGGGACAGCAAGAC.

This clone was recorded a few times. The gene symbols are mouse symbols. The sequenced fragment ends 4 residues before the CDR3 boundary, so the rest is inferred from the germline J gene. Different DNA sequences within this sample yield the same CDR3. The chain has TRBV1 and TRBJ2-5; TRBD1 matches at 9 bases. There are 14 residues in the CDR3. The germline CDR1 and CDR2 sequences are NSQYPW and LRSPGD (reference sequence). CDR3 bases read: TGCACCTGCAGTGCAGACGGGACAGGGGAC. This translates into CTCSADGTGD. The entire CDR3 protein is CTCSADGTGDTQYF.

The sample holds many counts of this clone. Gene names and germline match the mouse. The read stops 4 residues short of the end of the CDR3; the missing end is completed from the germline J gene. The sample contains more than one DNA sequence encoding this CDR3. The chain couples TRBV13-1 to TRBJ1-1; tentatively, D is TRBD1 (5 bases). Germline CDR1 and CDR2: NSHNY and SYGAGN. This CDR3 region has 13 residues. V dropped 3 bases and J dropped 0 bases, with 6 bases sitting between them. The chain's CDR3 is CASSGGQNTEVFF. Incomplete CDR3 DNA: TGTGCCAGCAGTGGGGGACAGAACACA.

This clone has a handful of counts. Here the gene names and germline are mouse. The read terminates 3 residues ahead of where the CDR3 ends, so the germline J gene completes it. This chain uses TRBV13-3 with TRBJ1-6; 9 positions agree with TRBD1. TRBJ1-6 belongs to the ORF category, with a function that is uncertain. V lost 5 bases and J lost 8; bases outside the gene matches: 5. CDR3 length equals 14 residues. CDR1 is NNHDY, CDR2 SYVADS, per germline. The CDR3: CASSTGTGYSPLYF. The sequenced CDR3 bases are TGTGCCAGCAGCACCGGGACAGGGTATTCGCCC.

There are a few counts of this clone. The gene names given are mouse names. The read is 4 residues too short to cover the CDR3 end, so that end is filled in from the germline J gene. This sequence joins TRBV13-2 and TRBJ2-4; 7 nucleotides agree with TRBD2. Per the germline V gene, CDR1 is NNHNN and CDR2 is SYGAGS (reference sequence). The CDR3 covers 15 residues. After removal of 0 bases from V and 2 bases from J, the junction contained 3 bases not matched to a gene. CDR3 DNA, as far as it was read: TGTGCCAGCGGTGATGCTGGGGGATATCAAAAC. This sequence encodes CASGDAGGYQN. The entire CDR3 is CASGDAGGYQNTLYF.

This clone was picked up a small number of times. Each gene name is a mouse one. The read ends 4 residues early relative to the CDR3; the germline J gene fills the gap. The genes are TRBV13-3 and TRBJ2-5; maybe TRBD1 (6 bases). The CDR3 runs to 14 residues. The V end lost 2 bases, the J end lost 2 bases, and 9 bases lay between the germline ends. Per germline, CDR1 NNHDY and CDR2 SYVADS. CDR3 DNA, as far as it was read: TGTGCCAGCAGTGAGACAGGCCCCCAAGAC. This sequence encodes CASSETGPQD. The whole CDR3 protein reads CASSETGPQDTQYF. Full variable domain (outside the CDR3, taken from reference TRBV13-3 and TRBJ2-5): EAAVTQSPRSKVAVTGGKVTLSCHQTNNHDYMYWYRQDTGHGLRLIHYSYVADSTEKGDIPDGYKASRPSQENFSLILELASLSQTAVYFCASSETGPQDTQYFGPGTRLLVL.

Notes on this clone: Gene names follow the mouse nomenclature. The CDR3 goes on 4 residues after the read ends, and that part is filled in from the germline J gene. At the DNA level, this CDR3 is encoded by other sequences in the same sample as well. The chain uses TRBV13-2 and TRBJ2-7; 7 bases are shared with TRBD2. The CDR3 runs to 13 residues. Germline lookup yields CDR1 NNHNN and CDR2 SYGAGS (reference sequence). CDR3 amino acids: CASGDAGGDEQYF. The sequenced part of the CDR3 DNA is TGTGCCAGCGGTGATGCTGGGGGAGAT.

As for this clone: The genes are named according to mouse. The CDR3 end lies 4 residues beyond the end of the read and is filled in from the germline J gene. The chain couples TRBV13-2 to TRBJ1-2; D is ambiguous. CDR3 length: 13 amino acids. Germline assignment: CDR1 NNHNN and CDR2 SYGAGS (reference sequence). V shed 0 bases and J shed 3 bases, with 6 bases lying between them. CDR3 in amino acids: CASGDAWDSDYTF. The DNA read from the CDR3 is TGTGCCAGCGGTGATGCCTGGGACTCC.

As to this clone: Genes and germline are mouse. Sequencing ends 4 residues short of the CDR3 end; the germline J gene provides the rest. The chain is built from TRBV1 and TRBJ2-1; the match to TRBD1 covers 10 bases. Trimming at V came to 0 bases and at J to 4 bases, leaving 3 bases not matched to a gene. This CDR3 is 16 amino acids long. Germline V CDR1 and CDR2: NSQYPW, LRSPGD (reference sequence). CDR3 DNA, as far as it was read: TGCACCTGCAGTGCAGATGGGGACAGGGGTTATGCT. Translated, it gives CTCSADGDRGYA. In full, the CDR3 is CTCSADGDRGYAEQFF.

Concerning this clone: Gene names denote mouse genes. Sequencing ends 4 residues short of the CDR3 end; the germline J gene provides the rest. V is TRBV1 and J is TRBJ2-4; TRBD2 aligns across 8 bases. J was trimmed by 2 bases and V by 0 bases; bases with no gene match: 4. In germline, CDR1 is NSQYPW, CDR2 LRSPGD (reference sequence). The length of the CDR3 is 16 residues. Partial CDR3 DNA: TGCACCTGCAGTGCAGATCTGGGGGGCGCTCAAAAC. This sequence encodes CTCSADLGGAQN. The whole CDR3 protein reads CTCSADLGGAQNTLYF.

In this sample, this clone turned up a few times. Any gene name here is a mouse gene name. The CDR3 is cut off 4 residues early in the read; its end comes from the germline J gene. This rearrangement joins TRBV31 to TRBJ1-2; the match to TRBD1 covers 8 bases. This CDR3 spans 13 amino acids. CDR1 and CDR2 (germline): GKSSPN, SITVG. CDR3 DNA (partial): TGTGCCTGGAGTTCCAGGGGGCTTCCC. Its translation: CAWSSRGLP. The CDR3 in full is CAWSSRGLPDYTF.

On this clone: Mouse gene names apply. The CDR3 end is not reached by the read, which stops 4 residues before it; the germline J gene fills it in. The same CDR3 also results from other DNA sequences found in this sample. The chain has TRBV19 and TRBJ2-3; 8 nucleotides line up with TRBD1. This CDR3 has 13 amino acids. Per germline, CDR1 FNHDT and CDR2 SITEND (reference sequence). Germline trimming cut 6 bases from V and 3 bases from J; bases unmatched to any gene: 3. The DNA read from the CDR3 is TGTGCCAGCACCAGACAGGGGGCAGAA. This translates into CASTRQGAE. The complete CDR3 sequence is CASTRQGAETLYF.

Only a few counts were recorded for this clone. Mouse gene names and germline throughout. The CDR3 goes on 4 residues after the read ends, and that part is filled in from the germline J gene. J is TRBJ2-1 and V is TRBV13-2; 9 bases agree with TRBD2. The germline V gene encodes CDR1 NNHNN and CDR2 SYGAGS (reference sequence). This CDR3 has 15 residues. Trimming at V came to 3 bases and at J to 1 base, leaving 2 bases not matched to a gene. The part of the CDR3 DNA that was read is TGTGCCAGCGGTGCCCTGGGGGGGAACTATGCT. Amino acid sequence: CASGALGGNYA. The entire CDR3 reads CASGALGGNYAEQFF.

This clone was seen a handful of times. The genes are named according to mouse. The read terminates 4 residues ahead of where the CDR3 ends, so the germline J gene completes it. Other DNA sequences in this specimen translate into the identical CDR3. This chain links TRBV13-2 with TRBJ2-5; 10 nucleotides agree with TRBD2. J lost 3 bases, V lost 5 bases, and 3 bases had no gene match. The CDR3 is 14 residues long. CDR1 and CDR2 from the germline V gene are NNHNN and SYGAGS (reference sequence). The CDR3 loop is CASGHWGGQDTQYF. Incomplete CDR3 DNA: TGTGCCAGCGGGCACTGGGGGGGTCAAGAC.

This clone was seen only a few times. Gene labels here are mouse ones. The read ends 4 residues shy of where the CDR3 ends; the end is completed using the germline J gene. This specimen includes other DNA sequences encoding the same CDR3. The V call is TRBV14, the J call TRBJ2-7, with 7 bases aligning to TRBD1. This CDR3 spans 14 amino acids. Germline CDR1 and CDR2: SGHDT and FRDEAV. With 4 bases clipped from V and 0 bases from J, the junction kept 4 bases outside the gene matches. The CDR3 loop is CASSRTGSSYEQYF. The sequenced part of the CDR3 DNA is TGTGCCAGCAGTCGGACAGGAAGCTCCTAT.

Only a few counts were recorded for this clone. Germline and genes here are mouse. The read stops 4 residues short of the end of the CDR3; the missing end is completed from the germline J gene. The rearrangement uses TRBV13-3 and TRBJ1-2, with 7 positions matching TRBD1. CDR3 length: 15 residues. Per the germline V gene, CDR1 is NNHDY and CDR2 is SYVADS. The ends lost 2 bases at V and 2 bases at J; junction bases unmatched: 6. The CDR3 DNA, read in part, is TGTGCCAGCAGTGAAGACAGGGCCGGGAACTCC. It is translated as CASSEDRAGNS. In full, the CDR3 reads CASSEDRAGNSDYTF.

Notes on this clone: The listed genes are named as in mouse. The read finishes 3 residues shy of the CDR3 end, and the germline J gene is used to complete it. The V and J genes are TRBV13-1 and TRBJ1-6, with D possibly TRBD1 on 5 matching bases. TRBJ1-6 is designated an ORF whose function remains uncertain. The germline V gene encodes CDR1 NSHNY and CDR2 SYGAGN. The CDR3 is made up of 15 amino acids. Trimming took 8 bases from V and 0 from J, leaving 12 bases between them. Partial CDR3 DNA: TGTGCCAGTTACGGGGGGTATTCCTATAATTCGCCC. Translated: CASYGGYSYNSP. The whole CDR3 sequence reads CASYGGYSYNSPLYF.

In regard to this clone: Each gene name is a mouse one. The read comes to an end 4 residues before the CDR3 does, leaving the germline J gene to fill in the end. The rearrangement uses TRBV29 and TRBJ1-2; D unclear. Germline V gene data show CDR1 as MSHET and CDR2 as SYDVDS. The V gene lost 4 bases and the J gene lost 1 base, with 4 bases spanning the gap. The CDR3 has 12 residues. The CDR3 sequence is CASSSVNSDYTF. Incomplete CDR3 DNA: TGTGCTAGCAGTTCAGTAAACTCC.

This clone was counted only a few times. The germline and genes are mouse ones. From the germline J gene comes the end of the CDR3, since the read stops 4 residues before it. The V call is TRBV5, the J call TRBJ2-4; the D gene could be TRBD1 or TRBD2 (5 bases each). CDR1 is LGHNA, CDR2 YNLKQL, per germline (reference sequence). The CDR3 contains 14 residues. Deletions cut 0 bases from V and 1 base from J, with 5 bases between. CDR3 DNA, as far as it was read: TGTGCCAGCAGCCAAGAGGGGGGTCAAAAC. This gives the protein CASSQEGGQN. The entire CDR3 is CASSQEGGQNTLYF.

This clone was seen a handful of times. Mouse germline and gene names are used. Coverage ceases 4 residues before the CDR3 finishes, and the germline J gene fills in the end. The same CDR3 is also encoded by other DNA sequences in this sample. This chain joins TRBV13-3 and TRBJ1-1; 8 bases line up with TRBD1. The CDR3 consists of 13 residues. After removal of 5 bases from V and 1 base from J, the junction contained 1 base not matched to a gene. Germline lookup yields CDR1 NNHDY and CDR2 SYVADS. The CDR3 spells CASRTGGNTEVFF. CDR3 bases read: TGTGCCAGCAGAACAGGGGGAAACACA.

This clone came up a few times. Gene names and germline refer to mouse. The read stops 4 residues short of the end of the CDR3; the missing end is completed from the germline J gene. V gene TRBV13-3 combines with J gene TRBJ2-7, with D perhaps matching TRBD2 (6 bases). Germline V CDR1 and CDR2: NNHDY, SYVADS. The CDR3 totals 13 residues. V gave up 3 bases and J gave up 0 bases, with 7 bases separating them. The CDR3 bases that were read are TGTGCCAGCAGTGGCTGGGGCTCCTAT. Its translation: CASSGWGSY. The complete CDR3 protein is CASSGWGSYEQYF.

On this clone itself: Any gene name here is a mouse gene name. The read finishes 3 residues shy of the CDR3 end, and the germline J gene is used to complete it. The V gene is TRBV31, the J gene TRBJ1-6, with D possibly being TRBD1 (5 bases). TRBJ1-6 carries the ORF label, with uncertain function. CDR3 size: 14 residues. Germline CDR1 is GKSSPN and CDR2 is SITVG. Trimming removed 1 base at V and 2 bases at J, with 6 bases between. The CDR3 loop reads CAWSQGTYNSPLYF. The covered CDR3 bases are TGTGCCTGGAGTCAGGGGACCTATAATTCGCCC.